This T cell receptor (beta chain) was recorded in a study of shared T cell receptors in the human thymus. V trimming: 6 bases; J trimming: 5 bases; junction bases outside the gene matches: 17. The CDR3 loop spans 17 amino acids. Germline V lookup: CDR1 MDHEN, CDR2 SYDVKM. TCRdb's copy holds only in-frame clones and misses some; the assay was immunoSEQ multiplex PCR. In the table there are 700,000 to 750,000 clones, roughly 85% of which are singletons. This sample also belongs to another study, concerning human thymus T cells.

The sample was thymocytes. The receptor was derived from a girl less than two years old with a congenital heart defect. The V and J genes are TRBV28 and TRBJ1-2, with 8 bases lining up with TRBD1. The CDR3 is CASSPNPWAGGAYGYTF. The DNA for the CDR3 is TGTGCCAGCAGCCCCAACCCGTGGGCAGGGGGCGCGTATGGCTACACCTTC.